The T cell receptor beta chain described here comes from a study of blood T cell repertoires in COVID-19. Study context: Acute and convalescent COVID-19 samples came from the United States, Italy and Spain. PBMCs, B-cell-depleted T cells, or T cells were the source of the cDNA or gDNA that made up the material.

The germline CDR1 and CDR2 sequences are LNHNV and YYDKDF (reference sequence). V was clipped by 5 bases and J by 2 bases, with 14 bases between them. The CDR3 contains 15 residues. Authors' analysis steps: Counts of nucleated cells, estimated from reference gene primer amplification, were obtained. Assay: immunoSEQ multiplex PCR; the TCRdb copy retains only in-frame clones and omits some. V, J and clone size are taken as reported in that table, and D and trimming were inferred from the DNA itself. The sample has about 200,000 clones, around 80% seen once. The V call is TRBV15, the J call TRBJ2-3, with D possibly TRBD1 on 6 matching bases. The sequence came from a man aged 55 to 70 with acute or convalescent COVID-19. Sequences were obtained from peripheral blood. The CDR3 spells CATSPAGVATDTQYF. As DNA, the CDR3 is TGTGCCACCAGCCCCGCAGGGGTAGCCACAGATACGCAGTATTTT.